This is a list of T cell receptor beta chains from one sample in a study of blood T cell repertoires in COVID-19. Sequenced by immunoSEQ multiplex PCR; TCRdb stores in-frame clones only, minus some. This sample has approximately 200,000 clones, with 70% to 90% found just once. The specimen was peripheral blood. Source of these receptors: a man younger than 40 with acute or convalescent COVID-19. The conserved cysteine and the conserved F or W are not part of the CDR3 here. The order of the fields is J gene, V gene, CDR3 protein.

>TRBJ2-1|TRBV10-3
ASKTGLNNEQF
>TRBJ1-1|TRBV28
ASREMNTEAF
>TRBJ1-2|TRBV28
ASSLWSAARGYGYT
>TRBJ2-2|TRBV7-9
ASSPRGAGGGGTGELF
>TRBJ1-5|TRBV28
ASSVTVQPQH
>TRBJ2-7|TRBV15
ATSSDTGGWEQY
>TRBJ2-2|TRBV9
ASSVARGVNTGELF
>TRBJ1-2|TRBV6-5
ASSYDRGFNYGYT
>TRBJ2-7|TRBV24-1
ATSDLGTGGVYEQY
>TRBJ2-1|TRBV30
AWSVRTSGRFYNEQF
>TRBJ1-4|TRBV18
ASSPHPEEKLF
>TRBJ2-5|TRBV29-1
SVEKGTSGGQETQY
>TRBJ2-6|TRBV5-1
ASSPGASGANVLT
>TRBJ1-1|TRBV5-5
ASSFVQGAGEAF
>TRBJ1-2|TRBV5-1
ASRHTTTGLNYGYT
>TRBJ2-3|TRBV10-3
ANSQGTNTDTQY
>TRBJ1-3|TRBV6-4
ASSETVGNTIY